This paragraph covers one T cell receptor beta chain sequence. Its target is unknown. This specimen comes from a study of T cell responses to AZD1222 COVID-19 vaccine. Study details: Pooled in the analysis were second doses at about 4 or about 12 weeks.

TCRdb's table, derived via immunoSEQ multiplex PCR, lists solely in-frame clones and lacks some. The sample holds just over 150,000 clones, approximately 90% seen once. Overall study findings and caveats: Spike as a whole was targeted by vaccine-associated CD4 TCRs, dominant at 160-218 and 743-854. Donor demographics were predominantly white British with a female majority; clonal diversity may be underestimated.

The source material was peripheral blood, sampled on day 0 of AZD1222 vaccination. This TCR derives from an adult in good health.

The CDR3 reads CASSQDRVDRPANVLTF. The CDR3 DNA is TGTGCCAGCAGTCAAGACAGGGTAGATCGACCGGCCAACGTCCTGACTTTC. V and J are TRBV7-9 and TRBJ2-6; 7 bases match TRBD1. Germline-derived CDR1 and CDR2 are SEHNR and FQNEAQ (reference sequence). There are 17 residues in the CDR3. With V trimmed by 6 bases and J by 6 bases, 14 bases remained unmatched.